These 27 T cell receptor beta chains were sequenced from one sample in a study of OX40 agonist ivuxolimab in advanced cancers. The assay was immunoSEQ multiplex PCR, and TCRdb's table has in-frame clones only and misses some. The sample lists about 28,000 clones, around 85% occurring once. The starting material was CD4+ or CD8+ T cells sorted from blood, obtained in a trial of the OX40 agonist ivuxolimab. Receptor source: an adult with an advanced solid tumor such as melanoma, head and neck, liver or kidney cancer.

The chain carries TRBV2 and TRBJ1-2; D gene unclear. The CDR3 totals 17 residues. Germline CDR1 and CDR2: SNHLY and FYNNEI. Trimming shortened V by 9 bases and J by 1 base, and 24 bases separated the two germline ends. CDR3 DNA: TGTGCCAGAAACTCGGAATTTTTAGCCCGAAGTAACTATGGCTACACCTTC. Protein: CARNSEFLARSNYGYTF.

V usage is TRBV9 and J usage is TRBJ2-1; the match to TRBD2 covers 9 bases. Germline V gives CDR1 SGDLS, CDR2 YYNGEE. The CDR3 extends over 16 amino acids. V lost 0 bases, J lost 5 bases, and 6 bases stayed unmatched. As DNA, the CDR3 is TGTGCCAGCAGCGTAGACGAGACTAGCGGACACAATGAGCAGTTCTTC. It encodes CASSVDETSGHNEQFF.

The gene calls are TRBV6-5 and TRBJ1-2; 7 bases agree with TRBD1. V was pared by 0 bases and J by 6 bases, with 10 bases of the junction left unmatched. Germline CDR1 MNHEY, CDR2 SVGAGI. This CDR3 region has 16 residues. The CDR3 DNA reads as TGTGCCAGCAGTTACTCGACAGGGAACCCCTGGGATGGCTACACCTTC. It specifies CASSYSTGNPWDGYTF.

The gene calls are TRBV5-4 and TRBJ2-5, with D possibly matching TRBD1 (5 bases). There are 13 residues in the CDR3. CDR1 and CDR2 from the germline V gene are SGHNT and YYREEE (reference sequence). Deletions cut 3 bases from V and 2 bases from J, with 8 bases between. CDR3 amino acids: CASSSDTQETQYF. Here the CDR3 DNA reads TGTGCCAGCAGCTCGGACACTCAAGAGACCCAGTACTTC.

This chain links TRBV6-5 with TRBJ2-7, with D perhaps TRBD1 (5 bases). The V and J ends lost 0 bases and 3 bases respectively, with 15 bases between them. The CDR3 totals 16 residues. The V gene's germline CDR1 is MNHEY and CDR2 SVGAGI. The CDR3 region has the DNA TGTGCCAGCAGTTACTCGACGGCAGGGCCCTACTACGAGCAGTACTTC. Translated, it gives CASSYSTAGPYYEQYF.

This chain uses TRBV7-6 with TRBJ2-7, with a tentative D call TRBD1 (6 bases). Between the trimmed V and J ends, which lost 6 bases and 4 bases, there was a span of 13 bases. The CDR3 contains 13 residues. CDR1 and CDR2 from the germline V gene are SGHVS and FNYEAQ. The CDR3 coding sequence is TGTGCCAGCAGGTCAGGGGTAGGGTACGAGCAGTACTTC. Translation gives CASRSGVGYEQYF.

This clone was seen just once. In DNA form, the CDR3 reads TGCGCCAGCAGCTTGGGAATAGCGGGAGGGCCGGTCACCGGGGAGCTGTTTTTT. Translation gives CASSLGIAGGPVTGELFF. The chain joins TRBV5-1 to TRBJ2-2; 11 bases are shared with TRBD2. This CDR3 has 18 amino acids. The germline gives CDR1 SGHRS, CDR2 YFSETQ. Germline trimming cut 0 bases from V and 4 bases from J; bases unmatched to any gene: 8.

This chain uses TRBV9 with TRBJ2-3; D gene ambiguous. V was pared by 5 bases and J by 2 bases, with 6 bases between. CDR3 length: 12 residues. Germline V gene sequence: CDR1 SGDLS, CDR2 YYNGEE. CDR3 residues: CASRGITDTQYF. The CDR3 DNA sequence: TGTGCCAGCAGGGGTATCACAGATACGCAGTATTTT. Supplemented by reference TRBV9 and TRBJ2-3, the full variable domain reads DSGVTQTPKHLITATGQRVTLRCSPRSGDLSVYWYQQSLDQGLQFLIQYYNGEERAKGNILERFSAQQFPDLHSELNLSSLELGDSALYFCASRGITDTQYFGPGTRLTVL.

The chain carries TRBV5-4 and TRBJ2-1; D is undetermined. The CDR3 has 15 residues. V shed 3 bases and J shed 0 bases, with 10 bases lying between them. CDR1 and CDR2 (germline): SGHNT, YYREEE (reference sequence). CDR3 in DNA: TGTGCCAGCAGCTCTTCTCCGAGCTCCTACAATGAGCAGTTCTTC. This sequence encodes CASSSSPSSYNEQFF.

V usage is TRBV5-4 and J usage is TRBJ2-1; 8 nucleotides align to TRBD2. The CDR3 spans 11 residues. The J segment lost 13 bases and the V segment lost 5 bases, leaving 5 bases of the junction unmatched. Germline V gene sequence: CDR1 SGHNT, CDR2 YYREEE (reference sequence). CDR3 sequence (DNA): TGTGCCAGCAGATCCGGGACTAGACAGTTCTTC. Its translation is CASRSGTRQFF.

This chain joins TRBV6-6 and TRBJ1-1, with TRBD1 as a possible D gene (6 bases). CDR1 MNHNY and CDR2 SVGAGI come from the germline V gene (reference sequence). Trimming stripped 9 bases from V and 6 bases from J, with 14 bases between. The CDR3 runs 12 residues. The CDR3 spells CASQEGGPEAFF. CDR3 bases: TGTGCCAGTCAGGAGGGGGGCCCTGAAGCTTTCTTT.

The chain combines TRBV7-6 with TRBJ2-7; D possibly corresponds to TRBD2 (6 bases). The CDR3 has 13 residues. V was trimmed by 5 bases and J by 4 bases, leaving 12 bases between them. CDR1 and CDR2 from the germline V gene are SGHVS and FNYEAQ. The CDR3 DNA reads TGTGCCAGCAGCCCGGAAGGAGGGTACGAGCAGTACTTC. It specifies CASSPEGGYEQYF. The full variable domain, rest sourced from reference TRBV7-6 and TRBJ2-7, is GAGVSQSPRYKVTKRGQDVALRCDPISGHVSLYWYRQALGQGPEFLTYFNYEAQQDKSGLPNDRFSAERPEGSISTLTIQRTEQRDSAMYRCASSPEGGYEQYFGPGTRLTVT.

This chain connects TRBV11-3 to TRBJ2-3, with D uncertain. CDR1 SGHNT and CDR2 YENEEA come from the germline V gene. The CDR3 has 14 amino acids. V was clipped by 0 bases and J by 5 bases, with 9 bases between them. The chain's CDR3 is CASSLEPPEDTQYF. DNA of the CDR3: TGTGCCAGCAGCTTAGAACCCCCCGAAGATACGCAGTATTTT.

The gene calls are TRBV27 and TRBJ2-7; D is unclear. This CDR3 has 11 amino acids. Trimming removed 3 bases at V and 7 bases at J, with 7 bases between. CDR1 and CDR2 from the germline V gene are MNHEY and SMNVEV (reference sequence). The CDR3, as DNA: TGTGCCAGCAGTTTTTTTGGGGAGCAGTACTTC. Protein sequence: CASSFFGEQYF.

The chain carries TRBV27 and TRBJ2-1; 16 bases are a match to TRBD2. The length of the CDR3 is 15 residues. Losses at the gene ends were 5 bases for V and 9 bases for J; bases not matched to a gene: 4. Germline CDR1 is MNHEY and CDR2 is SMNVEV (reference sequence). In DNA form, the CDR3 reads TGTGCCAGCAGTGTGGGACTAGCGGGAGGGATTGAGCAGTTCTTC. It is translated as CASSVGLAGGIEQFF.

The chain combines TRBV27 with TRBJ2-1; weak D call: TRBD1 (6 bases). Trimming pared 8 bases from V and 4 bases from J, leaving 21 bases between. CDR3 length equals 16 residues. The germline V gene has CDR1 MNHEY and CDR2 SMNVEV (reference sequence). This CDR3 is CASFSSNWGPYNEQFF. DNA for the CDR3: TGTGCCAGCTTTTCGTCGAACTGGGGGCCGTACAATGAGCAGTTCTTC.

The count of this clone is one. This chain links TRBV10-3 with TRBJ1-1; D perhaps matches TRBD1 (5 bases). The CDR3 is 14 amino acids. Germline-derived CDR1 and CDR2 are ENHRY and SYGVKD. V was clipped by 0 bases and J by 5 bases, with 10 bases between them. CDR3 sequence: CAISESGGKTEAFF. The CDR3 DNA reads as TGTGCCATCAGTGAGTCCGGGGGAAAGACTGAAGCTTTCTTT.

The chain uses TRBV27 and TRBJ1-5; possibly TRBD1 for D (5 bases). The CDR3 totals 15 residues. Trimming stripped 5 bases from V and 0 bases from J, with 11 bases between. Germline CDR1 is MNHEY and CDR2 is SMNVEV (reference sequence). The CDR3: CASSPRGGSNQPQHF. CDR3 in DNA: TGTGCCAGCAGTCCACGGGGGGGTAGCAATCAGCCCCAGCATTTT.

This clone was seen only a few times. This chain connects TRBV19 to TRBJ1-3; D unresolved. V lost 8 bases, J lost 1 base, and 9 bases lay in between. Germline V gene data show CDR1 as LNHDA and CDR2 as SQIVND (reference sequence). The CDR3 runs to 13 residues. The CDR3, as DNA: TGTGCCAGTTTTCCGGGGTCTGGAAACACCATATATTTT. Translated, it gives CASFPGSGNTIYF.

The rearrangement links TRBV2 to TRBJ1-1, with 10 bases matching TRBD1. The junction had 4 bases not matched to a gene; V was cut back by 8 bases and J by 4 bases. CDR1 is SNHLY, CDR2 FYNNEI, per germline. The CDR3 length is 13 residues. As DNA, the CDR3 is TGTGCCAGCCCGGGACAGGGGACCACTGAAGCTTTCTTT. This sequence encodes CASPGQGTTEAFF.

This clone is labeled medium-sized. The genes are TRBV29-1 and TRBJ1-2; D not certain. Trimming removed 3 bases from V and 7 bases from J, with 21 bases in between. From germline, CDR1 is SQVTM and CDR2 ANQGSEA. There are 15 residues in the CDR3. CDR3 in DNA: TGCAGCGTTGAGGCTCTCTCCTATACAAGGGCTGGCTACACCTTC. It codes for CSVEALSYTRAGYTF.

The chain links TRBV19 to TRBJ2-7; D may match TRBD1 or TRBD2 (7 bases each). Germline V gene sequence: CDR1 LNHDA, CDR2 SQIVND (reference sequence). The CDR3 has 15 amino acids. V shed 6 bases and J shed 4 bases, with 19 bases lying between them. In nucleotides, the CDR3 is TGTGCCAGTAGCCCGCAGCGGGACAGTCTATACGAGCAGTACTTC. It translates to CASSPQRDSLYEQYF.

The chain recombines TRBV9 with TRBJ1-1; possible D gene TRBD1, 6 bases. V gave up 4 bases and J gave up 3 bases, with 22 bases separating them. The germline V gene has CDR1 SGDLS and CDR2 YYNGEE. The CDR3 runs 17 residues. In nucleotides, the CDR3 is TGTGCCAGCAGCCCCCAATTCGGGGGCCAGTTTTACACTGAAGCTTTCTTT. This codes for CASSPQFGGQFYTEAFF.

CDR3: CASSLYGGTGDEKLFF. CDR3 nucleotide sequence: TGTGCCAGCAGTTTATATGGAGGGACGGGGGATGAAAAACTGTTTTTT. The chain has TRBV28 and TRBJ1-4; D perhaps matches TRBD1 (5 bases). V gave up 1 base and J gave up 6 bases, with 15 bases separating them. Germline CDR1 MDHEN, CDR2 SYDVKM. The CDR3 covers 16 residues.

V usage is TRBV28 and J usage is TRBJ2-2; D may correspond to TRBD1 or TRBD2 (6 bases each). This CDR3 region has 14 residues. The germline CDR1 and CDR2 sequences are MDHEN and SYDVKM. V dropped 7 bases and J dropped 2 bases, with 11 bases sitting between them. In DNA form, the CDR3 reads TGTGCCAGCACGACCGGGGGCAACACCGGGGAGCTGTTTTTT. Translated: CASTTGGNTGELFF. The full variable domain, in which reference TRBV28 and TRBJ2-2 provide the parts outside the CDR3, is DVKVTQSSRYLVKRTGEKVFLECVQDMDHENMFWYRQDPGLGLRLIYFSYDVKMKEKGDIPEGYSVSREKKERFSLILESASTNQTSMYLCASTTGGNTGELFFGEGSRLTVL.

The chain has TRBV2 and TRBJ1-2; D gene ambiguous. V dropped 5 bases and J dropped 4 bases, with 8 bases sitting between them. The CDR3 covers 12 residues. CDR1 and CDR2 (germline): SNHLY, FYNNEI. CDR3 protein: CASSSPPYGYTF. Written as DNA, the CDR3 is TGTGCCAGCAGTTCCCCCCCCTATGGCTACACCTTC.

The V gene is TRBV5-4, the J gene TRBJ1-3; tentative D call: TRBD1 (5 bases). Germline lookup yields CDR1 SGHNT and CDR2 YYREEE (reference sequence). The V end lost 4 bases, the J end lost 0 bases, and 14 bases lay between the germline ends. The CDR3 consists of 16 residues. This CDR3 is CASSTFGTGSGNTIYF. CDR3 bases: TGTGCCAGCAGCACCTTCGGGACCGGCTCTGGAAACACCATATATTTT.